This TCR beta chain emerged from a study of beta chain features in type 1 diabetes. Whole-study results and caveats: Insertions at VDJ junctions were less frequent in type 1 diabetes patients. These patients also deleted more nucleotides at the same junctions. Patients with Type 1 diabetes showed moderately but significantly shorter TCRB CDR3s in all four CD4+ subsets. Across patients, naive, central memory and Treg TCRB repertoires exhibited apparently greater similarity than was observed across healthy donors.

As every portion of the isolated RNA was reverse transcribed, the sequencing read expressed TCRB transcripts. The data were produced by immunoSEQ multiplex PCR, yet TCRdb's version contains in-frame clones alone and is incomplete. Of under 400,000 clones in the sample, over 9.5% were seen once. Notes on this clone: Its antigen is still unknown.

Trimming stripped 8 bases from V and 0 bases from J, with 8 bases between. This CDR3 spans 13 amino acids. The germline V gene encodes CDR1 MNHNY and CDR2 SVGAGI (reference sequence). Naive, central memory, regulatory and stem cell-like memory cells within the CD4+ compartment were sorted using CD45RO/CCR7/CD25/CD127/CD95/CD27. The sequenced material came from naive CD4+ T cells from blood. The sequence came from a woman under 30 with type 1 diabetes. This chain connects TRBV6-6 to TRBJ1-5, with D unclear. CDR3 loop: CASAPYSNQPQHF. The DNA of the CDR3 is TGTGCCAGCGCACCCTATAGCAATCAGCCCCAGCATTTT.